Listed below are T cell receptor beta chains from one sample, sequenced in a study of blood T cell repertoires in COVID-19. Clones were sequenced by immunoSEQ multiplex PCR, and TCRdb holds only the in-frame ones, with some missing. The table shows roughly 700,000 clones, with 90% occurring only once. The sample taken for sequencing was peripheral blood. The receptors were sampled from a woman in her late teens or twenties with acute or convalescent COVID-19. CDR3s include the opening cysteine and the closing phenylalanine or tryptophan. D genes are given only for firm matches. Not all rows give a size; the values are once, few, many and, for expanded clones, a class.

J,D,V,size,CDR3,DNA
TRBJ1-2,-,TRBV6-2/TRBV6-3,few,CASSYSAAYTF,TGTGCCAGCAGTTACTCGGCCGCCTACACCTTC
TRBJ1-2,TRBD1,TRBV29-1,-,CSVEIRQQGVGGYTF,TGCAGCGTTGAAATCCGGCAACAGGGGGTAGGTGGCTACACCTTC
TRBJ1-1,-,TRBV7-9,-,CASSFRTGMNTEAFF,TGTGCCAGCAGCTTCAGAACAGGGATGAACACTGAAGCTTTCTTT
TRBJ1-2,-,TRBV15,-,CATPSGRGGNGYTF,TGTGCCACCCCGTCCGGGCGCGGGGGCAATGGCTACACCTTC
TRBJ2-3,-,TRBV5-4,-,CASPGGQSTDTQYF,TGTGCCAGCCCCGGTGGACAGAGCACAGATACGCAGTATTTT
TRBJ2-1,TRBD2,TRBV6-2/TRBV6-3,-,CASSSGLAGKYNEQFF,TGTGCCAGCAGCTCCGGACTAGCGGGGAAATACAATGAGCAGTTCTTC
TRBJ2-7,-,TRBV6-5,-,CASSYHGGEMQYF,TGTGCCAGCAGTTACCACGGCGGGGAGATGCAGTACTTC
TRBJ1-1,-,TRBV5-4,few,CASSPNAGTEAFF,TGTGCCAGCAGTCCTAACGCGGGCACTGAAGCTTTCTTT
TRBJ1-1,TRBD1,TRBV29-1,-,CSVQTGQVTEAFF,TGCAGCGTGCAGACAGGGCAGGTCACTGAAGCTTTCTTT
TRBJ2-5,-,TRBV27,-,CASSLSGALTQYF,TGTGCCAGCAGTTTAAGCGGTGCCCTGACCCAGTACTTC
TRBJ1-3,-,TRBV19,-,CASSPVPGNTIYF,TGTGCCAGTAGTCCAGTTCCTGGAAACACCATATATTTT
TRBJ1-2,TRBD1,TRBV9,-,CASSARTGRMYGYTF,TGTGCCAGCAGCGCTAGGACAGGGAGAATGTATGGCTACACCTTC
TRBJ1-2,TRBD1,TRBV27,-,CASSFRDRGRYGYTF,TGTGCCAGCAGTTTCCGGGACAGGGGACGCTATGGCTACACCTTC
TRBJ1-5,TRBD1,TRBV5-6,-,CASSPYDRAGNQPQHF,TGTGCCAGCAGCCCCTACGACAGGGCGGGCAATCAGCCCCAGCATTTT
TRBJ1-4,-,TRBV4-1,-,CASSQILNRNEKLFF,TGCGCCAGCAGCCAAATATTAAACCGGAATGAAAAACTGTTTTTT
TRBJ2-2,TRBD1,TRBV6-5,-,CASSRTGAPTGELFF,TGTGCCAGCAGCAGGACAGGGGCACCCACCGGGGAGCTGTTTTTT
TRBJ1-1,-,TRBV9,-,CASSHTGSRTEAFF,TGTGCCAGCAGCCATACAGGGAGCCGGACTGAAGCTTTCTTT
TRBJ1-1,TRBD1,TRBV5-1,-,CASSTDRSRNTEAFF,TGCGCCAGCAGCACGGACAGGTCCCGGAACACTGAAGCTTTCTTT
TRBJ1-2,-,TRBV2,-,CASRATGLFNGYTF,TGTGCCAGCAGGGCGACAGGCCTCTTTAATGGCTACACCTTC
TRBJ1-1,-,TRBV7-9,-,CASSYGTLKYEAFF,TGTGCCAGCAGCTACGGGACACTGAAATATGAAGCTTTCTTT
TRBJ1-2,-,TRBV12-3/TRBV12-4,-,CASSLFEYGYTF,TGTGCCAGCAGTTTATTCGAGTATGGCTACACCTTC
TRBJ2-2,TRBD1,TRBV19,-,CASRYTGTGNTGELFF,TGTGCCAGTAGATACACCGGGACAGGGAACACCGGGGAGCTGTTTTTT
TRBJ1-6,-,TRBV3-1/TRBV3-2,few,CASSQTDSNSPLHF,TGTGCCAGCAGCCAGACCGACAGCAATTCACCCCTCCACTTT
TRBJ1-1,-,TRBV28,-,CASSTSGTTRGDTEAFF,TGTGCCAGCAGTACTAGCGGGACTACTCGAGGTGACACTGAAGCTTTCTTT
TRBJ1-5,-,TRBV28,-,CAIGGQPQHF,TGTGCCATAGGCGGCCAGCCCCAGCATTTT
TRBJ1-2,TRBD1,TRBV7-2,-,CASSFGTGGLVNGYTF,TGTGCCAGCAGCTTCGGGACAGGGGGCCTGGTGAATGGCTACACCTTC
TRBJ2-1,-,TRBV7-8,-,CASSVQGTGGYNEQFF,TGTGCCAGCAGCGTCCAGGGGACGGGAGGCTACAATGAGCAGTTCTTC
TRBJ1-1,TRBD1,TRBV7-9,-,CASSPGTGLNEAFF,TGTGCCAGCAGCCCCGGGACAGGGCTTAATGAAGCTTTCTTT
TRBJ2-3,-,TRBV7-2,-,CASSLVAVDTYTDTQYF,TGTGCCAGCAGCTTAGTGGCTGTGGACACTTACACAGATACGCAGTATTTT
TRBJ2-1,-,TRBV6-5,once,CASARGGLPNEQFF,TGTGCCAGCGCCCGAGGGGGACTACCCAATGAGCAGTTCTTC
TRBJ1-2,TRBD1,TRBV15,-,CATSIVRRGLYYGYTF,TGTGCCACCAGCATCGTCCGGAGGGGGCTTTACTATGGCTACACCTTC
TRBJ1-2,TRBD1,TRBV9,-,CASSEGYYLTGQGYTF,TGTGCCAGCAGCGAAGGCTATTATCTGACAGGGCAAGGCTACACCTTC
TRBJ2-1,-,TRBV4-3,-,CASSPSQAYNEQFF,TGCGCCAGCAGCCCCAGTCAGGCCTACAATGAGCAGTTCTTC
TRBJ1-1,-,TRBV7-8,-,CASSSTGNTEAFF,TGTGCCAGCAGCTCGACAGGAAACACTGAAGCTTTCTTT
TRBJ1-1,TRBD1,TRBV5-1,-,CASSARQGSRATEAFF,TGCGCCAGCAGCGCTAGACAGGGCTCCCGTGCGACTGAAGCTTTCTTT
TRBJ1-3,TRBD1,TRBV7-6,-,CASSLGTGGNTIYF,TGTGCCAGCAGCTTAGGGACAGGGGGAAACACCATATATTTT
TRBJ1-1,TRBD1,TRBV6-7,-,CASSSDRAPEAFF,TGTGCCAGCAGCTCGGACAGGGCCCCCGAAGCTTTCTTT
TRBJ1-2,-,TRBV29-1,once,CSVAGGNYGYTF,TGCAGCGTTGCAGGCGGGAACTATGGCTACACCTTC
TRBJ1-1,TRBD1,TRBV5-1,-,CASSLGQGSTEAFF,TGCGCCAGCAGCTTGGGACAGGGGAGTACTGAAGCTTTCTTT
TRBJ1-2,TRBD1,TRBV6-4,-,CASSDSGGLRGYTF,TGTGCCAGCAGTGACTCAGGGGGCCTTCGTGGCTACACCTTC
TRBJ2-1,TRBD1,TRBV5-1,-,CASSLVAGGLNEQFF,TGCGCCAGCAGCTTGGTGGCAGGGGGCTTGAATGAGCAGTTCTTC
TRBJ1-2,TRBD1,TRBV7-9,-,CASRRDSGMDRQGSYKDTF,TGTGCCAGCAGACGTGACTCCGGCATGGACCGACAGGGGTCATATAAGGACACCTTC
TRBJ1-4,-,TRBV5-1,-,CASSAGALSTTNEKLFF,TGCGCCAGCAGCGCGGGTGCTTTATCCACAACTAATGAAAAACTGTTTTTT
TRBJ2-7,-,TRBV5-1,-,CASSSSTGNTGEQYF,TGCGCCAGCAGCTCGTCGACGGGAAACACGGGCGAGCAGTACTTC